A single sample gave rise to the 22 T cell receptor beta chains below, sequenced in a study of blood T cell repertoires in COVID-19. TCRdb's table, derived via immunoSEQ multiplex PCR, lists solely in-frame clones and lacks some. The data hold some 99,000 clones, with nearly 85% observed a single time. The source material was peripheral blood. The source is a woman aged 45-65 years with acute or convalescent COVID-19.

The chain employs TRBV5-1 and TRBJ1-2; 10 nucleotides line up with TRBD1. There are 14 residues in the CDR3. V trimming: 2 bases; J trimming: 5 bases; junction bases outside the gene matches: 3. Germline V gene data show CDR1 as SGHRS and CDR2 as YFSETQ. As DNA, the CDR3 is TGCGCCAGCAGCTTCGGGGACAGGGGTTATGGCTACACCTTC. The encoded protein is CASSFGDRGYGYTF.

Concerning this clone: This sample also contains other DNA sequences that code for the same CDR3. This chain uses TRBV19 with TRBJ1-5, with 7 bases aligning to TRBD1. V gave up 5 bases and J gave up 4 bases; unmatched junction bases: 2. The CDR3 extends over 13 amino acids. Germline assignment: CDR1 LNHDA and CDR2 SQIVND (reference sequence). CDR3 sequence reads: CASSLQGNQPQHF. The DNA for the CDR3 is TGTGCCAGTAGTCTACAGGGGAATCAGCCCCAGCATTTT.

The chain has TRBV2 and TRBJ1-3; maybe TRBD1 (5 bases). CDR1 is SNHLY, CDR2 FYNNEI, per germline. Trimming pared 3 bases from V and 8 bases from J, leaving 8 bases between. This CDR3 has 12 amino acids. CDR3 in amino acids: CASSDGGDTIYF. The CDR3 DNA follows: TGTGCCAGCAGTGACGGGGGAGACACCATATATTTT.

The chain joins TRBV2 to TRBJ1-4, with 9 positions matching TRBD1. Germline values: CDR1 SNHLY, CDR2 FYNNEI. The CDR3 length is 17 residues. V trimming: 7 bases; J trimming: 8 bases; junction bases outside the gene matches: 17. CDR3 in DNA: TGTGCCAGCACCCGGGACAGGGCGTCCGCTGCGAGAGAAAAACTGTTTTTT. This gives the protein CASTRDRASAAREKLFF.

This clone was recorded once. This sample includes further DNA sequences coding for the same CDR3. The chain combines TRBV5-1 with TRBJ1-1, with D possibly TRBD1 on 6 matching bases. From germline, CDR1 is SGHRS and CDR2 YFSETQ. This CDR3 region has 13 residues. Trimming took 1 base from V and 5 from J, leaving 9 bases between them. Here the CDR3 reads CASSLQGFTEAFF. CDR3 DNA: TGCGCCAGCAGCTTGCAGGGGTTTACTGAAGCTTTCTTT.

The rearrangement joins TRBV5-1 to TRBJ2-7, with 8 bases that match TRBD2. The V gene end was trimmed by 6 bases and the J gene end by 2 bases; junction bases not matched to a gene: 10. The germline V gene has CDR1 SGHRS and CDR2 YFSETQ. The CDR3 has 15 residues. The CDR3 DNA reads TGCGCCAGCACACCCGGGGGGGGGCAAGCCTACGAGCAGTACTTC. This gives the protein CASTPGGGQAYEQYF.

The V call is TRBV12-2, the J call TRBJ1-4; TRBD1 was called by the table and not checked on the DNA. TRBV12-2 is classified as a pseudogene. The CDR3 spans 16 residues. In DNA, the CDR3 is TGTGCAAGTCGCTCCCCTGTTGGGACAGTCAATGAAAAACTGTTTTTT. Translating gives CASRSPVGTVNEKLFF.

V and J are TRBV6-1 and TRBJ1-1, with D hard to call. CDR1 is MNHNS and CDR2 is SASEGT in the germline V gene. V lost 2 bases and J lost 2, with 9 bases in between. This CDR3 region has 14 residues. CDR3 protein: CASSEPRSNTEAFF. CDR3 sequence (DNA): TGTGCCAGCAGTGAACCCAGGTCCAACACTGAAGCTTTCTTT.

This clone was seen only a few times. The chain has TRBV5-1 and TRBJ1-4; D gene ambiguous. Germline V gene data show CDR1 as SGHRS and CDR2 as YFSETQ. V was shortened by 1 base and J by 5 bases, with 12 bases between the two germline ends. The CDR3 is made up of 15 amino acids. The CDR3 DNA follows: TGCGCCAGCAGCTTGATTAGTTCAGGAAATGAAAAACTGTTTTTT. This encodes CASSLISSGNEKLFF.

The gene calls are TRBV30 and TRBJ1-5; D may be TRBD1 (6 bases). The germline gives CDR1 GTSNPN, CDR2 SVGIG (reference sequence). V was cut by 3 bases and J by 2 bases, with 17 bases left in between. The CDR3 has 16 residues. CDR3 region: CAWSGRTAAGNQPQHF. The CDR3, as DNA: TGTGCCTGGAGCGGTAGGACAGCAGCGGGCAATCAGCCCCAGCATTTT.

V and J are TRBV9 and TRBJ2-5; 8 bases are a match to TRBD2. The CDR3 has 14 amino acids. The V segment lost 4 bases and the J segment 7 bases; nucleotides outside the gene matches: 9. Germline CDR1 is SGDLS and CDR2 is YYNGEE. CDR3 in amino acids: CASSLSGGAGTQYF. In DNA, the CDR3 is TGTGCCAGCAGCCTTTCCGGGGGGGCTGGGACCCAGTACTTC. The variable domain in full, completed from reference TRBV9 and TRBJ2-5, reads DSGVTQTPKHLITATGQRVTLRCSPRSGDLSVYWYQQSLDQGLQFLIQYYNGEERAKGNILERFSAQQFPDLHSELNLSSLELGDSALYFCASSLSGGAGTQYFGPGTRLLVL.

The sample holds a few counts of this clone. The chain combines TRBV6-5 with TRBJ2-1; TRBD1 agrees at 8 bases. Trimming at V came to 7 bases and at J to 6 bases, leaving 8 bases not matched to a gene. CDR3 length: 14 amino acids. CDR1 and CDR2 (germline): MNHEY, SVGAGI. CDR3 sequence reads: CASTSRDRSNEQFF. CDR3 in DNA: TGTGCCAGCACGTCCCGGGACAGGTCCAATGAGCAGTTCTTC.

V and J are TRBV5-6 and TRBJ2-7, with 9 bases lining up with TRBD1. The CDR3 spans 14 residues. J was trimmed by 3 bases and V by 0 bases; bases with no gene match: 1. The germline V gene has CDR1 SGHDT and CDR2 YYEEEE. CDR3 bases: TGTGCCAGCAGCTTGGGGGACAGGGACTACGAGCAGTACTTC. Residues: CASSLGDRDYEQYF.

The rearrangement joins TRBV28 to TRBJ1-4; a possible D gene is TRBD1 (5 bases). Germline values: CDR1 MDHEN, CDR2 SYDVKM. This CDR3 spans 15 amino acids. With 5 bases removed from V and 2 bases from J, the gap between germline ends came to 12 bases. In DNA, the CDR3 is TGTGCCAGCAGTGGCTCACAGGTCACTAATGAAAAACTGTTTTTT. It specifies CASSGSQVTNEKLFF.

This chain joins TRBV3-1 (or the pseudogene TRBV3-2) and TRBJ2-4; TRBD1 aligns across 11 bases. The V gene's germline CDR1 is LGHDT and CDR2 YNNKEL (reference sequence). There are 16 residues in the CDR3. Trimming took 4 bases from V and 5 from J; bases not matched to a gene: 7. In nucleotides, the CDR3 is TGTGCCAGCAGCCCCAGGGACAGGGGGACCCAAAACATTCAGTACTTC. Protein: CASSPRDRGTQNIQYF.

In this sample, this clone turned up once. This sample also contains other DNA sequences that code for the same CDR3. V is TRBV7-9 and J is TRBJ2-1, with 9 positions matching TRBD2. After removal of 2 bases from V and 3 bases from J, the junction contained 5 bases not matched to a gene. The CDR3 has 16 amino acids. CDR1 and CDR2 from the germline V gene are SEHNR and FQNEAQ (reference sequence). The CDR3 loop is CASSLSLAGSYNEQFF. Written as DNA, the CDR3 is TGTGCCAGCAGCTTATCCCTAGCGGGGAGCTACAATGAGCAGTTCTTC.

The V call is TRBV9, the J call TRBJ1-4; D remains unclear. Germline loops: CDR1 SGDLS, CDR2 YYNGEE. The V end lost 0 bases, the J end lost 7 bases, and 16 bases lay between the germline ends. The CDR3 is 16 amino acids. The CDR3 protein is CASSVGLSGSGEKLFF. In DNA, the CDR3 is TGTGCCAGCAGCGTAGGACTAAGTGGCTCGGGTGAAAAACTGTTTTTT.

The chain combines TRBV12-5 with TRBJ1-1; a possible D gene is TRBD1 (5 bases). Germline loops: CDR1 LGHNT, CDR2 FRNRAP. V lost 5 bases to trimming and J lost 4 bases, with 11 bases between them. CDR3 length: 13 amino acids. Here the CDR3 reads CASGLGHPTEAFF. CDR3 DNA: TGTGCTAGTGGTCTAGGACATCCCACTGAAGCTTTCTTT.

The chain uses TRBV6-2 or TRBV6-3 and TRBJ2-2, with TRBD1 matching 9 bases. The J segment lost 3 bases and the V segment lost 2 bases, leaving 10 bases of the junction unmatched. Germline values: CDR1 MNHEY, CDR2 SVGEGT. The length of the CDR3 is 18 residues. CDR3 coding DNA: TGTGCCAGCAGTTACCCGCCCGGGACAGGGTTGTACACCGGGGAGCTGTTTTTT. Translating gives CASSYPPGTGLYTGELFF.

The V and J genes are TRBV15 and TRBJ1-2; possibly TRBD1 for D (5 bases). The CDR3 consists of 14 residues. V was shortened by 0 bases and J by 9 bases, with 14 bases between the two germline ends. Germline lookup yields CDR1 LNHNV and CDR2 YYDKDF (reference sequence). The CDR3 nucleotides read TGTGCCACCAGCAGAGATCGGGGGGGTTCGAGCTACACCTTC. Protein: CATSRDRGGSSYTF.

CDR3 in DNA: TGTGCCAGCAGACCGATTCCGGGACAGGGAGGCTACACCTTC. Amino acid sequence: CASRPIPGQGGYTF. The chain employs TRBV28 and TRBJ1-2; 9 bases map to TRBD1. The trim removed 6 bases at V and 8 bases at J, leaving 10 bases unmatched. Germline lookup yields CDR1 MDHEN and CDR2 SYDVKM. The CDR3 is 14 residues long.

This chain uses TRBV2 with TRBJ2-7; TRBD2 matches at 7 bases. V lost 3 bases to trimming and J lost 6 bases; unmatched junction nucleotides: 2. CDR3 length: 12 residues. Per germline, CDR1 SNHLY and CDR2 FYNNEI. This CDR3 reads CASSEGRGEQYF. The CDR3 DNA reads TGTGCCAGCAGTGAGGGGAGGGGCGAGCAGTACTTC.